This TCR beta chain was identified during a study of cytomegalovirus exposure and HLA in healthy donors. Findings of the study overall: In a later analysis, TCR association rates varied by HLA locus: DRB1 most, HLA-C fewest.

In regard to this clone: The antigen is unknown.

PCR employed 60 Vbeta and 13 Jbeta primers. Profiling relied on immunoSEQ multiplex PCR, and the TCRdb table lists in-frame clones only, not all of them. The sample carries 150,000 to 200,000 clones, roughly four fifths recorded once. The germline V gene has CDR1 SNHLY and CDR2 FYNNEI. The V gene lost 7 bases and the J gene lost 2 bases, with 14 bases spanning the gap. The CDR3 contains 14 residues. The chain has TRBV2 and TRBJ2-5; D perhaps matches TRBD1 (6 bases). The sample was PBMCs. The source of this sequence is a man aged 45-60 years in good health and CMV-seropositive. This CDR3 is CASTPGAPQETQYF. Here the CDR3 DNA reads TGTGCCAGCACCCCAGGGGCCCCTCAAGAGACCCAGTACTTC.